One sample yielded the 26 T cell receptor beta chains listed below, sequenced in a study of T-cell memory formation after mild COVID-19. TCRdb ran MiXCR on the 5' RACE reads and lists one entry per CDR3 protein. The sample contains fewer than 550,000 distinct CDR3 sequences, around 18% of which appear only once. Sequencing was performed on PBMCs or a T cell subset sorted from them (not recorded which). Every receptor here comes from an adult woman who had mild COVID-19 (a few samples of this study predate the infection). Cell type and time point are not known.

The chain has TRBV20-1 and TRBJ2-3, with 10 positions matching TRBD2. This CDR3 is 19 amino acids long. Germline V gives CDR1 DFQATT, CDR2 SNEGSKA (reference sequence). The J segment lost 2 bases and the V segment lost 0 bases, leaving 14 bases of the junction unmatched. CDR3 nucleotides: TGCAGTGCTAGAGACAAAATTTCCCCTCTAGCGGGGGTCACAGATACGCAGTATTTT. It translates to CSARDKISPLAGVTDTQYF.

This clonotype came up many times. V gene TRBV2 combines with J gene TRBJ2-1; maybe TRBD1 (5 bases). The V and J ends lost 5 bases and 6 bases respectively, with 17 bases between them. The germline CDR1 and CDR2 sequences are SNHLY and FYNNEI. The CDR3 covers 15 residues. The CDR3 DNA follows: TGTGCCAGCAGTCACGGGCAGGGTAGATTCAATGAGCAGTTCTTC. Its translation is CASSHGQGRFNEQFF. Together with reference TRBV2 and TRBJ2-1, the CDR3 gives the full variable domain: EPEVTQTPSHQVTQMGQEVILRCVPISNHLYFYWYRQILGQKVEFLVSFYNNEISEKSEIFDDQFSVERPDGSNFTLKIRSTKLEDSAMYFCASSHGQGRFNEQFFGPGTRLTVL.

The V gene is TRBV19, the J gene TRBJ2-7, with TRBD2 as a possible D gene (5 bases). V was trimmed by 8 bases and J by 2 bases, leaving 10 bases between them. Germline-derived CDR1 and CDR2 are LNHDA and SQIVND (reference sequence). The CDR3 sequence is 12 residues long. The CDR3 loop reads CASSSHTYEQYF. CDR3 DNA: TGTGCCAGTTCTAGCCACACCTACGAGCAGTACTTC.

This clonotype was detected a few times. CDR3 region: CASSYRGRNTGELFF. Here the CDR3 DNA reads TGTGCCAGCAGTTACCGGGGACGAAACACCGGGGAGCTGTTTTTT. The rearrangement links TRBV2 to TRBJ2-2; either TRBD1 or TRBD2 may fit D (5 bases each). This CDR3 has 15 amino acids. Looked up from germline, CDR1 is SNHLY and CDR2 is FYNNEI. Trimming removed 5 bases at V and 2 bases at J, with 12 bases between. Together with reference TRBV2 and TRBJ2-2, the CDR3 gives the full variable domain: EPEVTQTPSHQVTQMGQEVILRCVPISNHLYFYWYRQILGQKVEFLVSFYNNEISEKSEIFDDQFSVERPDGSNFTLKIRSTKLEDSAMYFCASSYRGRNTGELFFGEGSRLTVL.

The J gene is TRBJ1-2, the V gene TRBV5-6; the match to TRBD1 covers 8 bases. V shed 2 bases and J 3 bases; nucleotides not matched to a gene: 9. Germline V gene data show CDR1 as SGHDT and CDR2 as YYEEEE. There are 16 residues in the CDR3. The CDR3 spells CASSLRTGFYDYGYTF. The CDR3 DNA sequence: TGTGCCAGCAGCTTAAGGACAGGGTTTTATGACTATGGCTACACCTTC.

The chain uses TRBV7-9 and TRBJ1-5; TRBD1 is a possible D gene (6 bases). The CDR3 consists of 16 residues. V gave up 3 bases and J gave up 7 bases, with 19 bases separating them. The germline gives CDR1 SEHNR, CDR2 FQNEAQ (reference sequence). The CDR3 protein is CASSFTLDRMEQPQHF. The CDR3 coding sequence is TGTGCCAGCAGCTTTACTCTAGACAGGATGGAGCAGCCCCAGCATTTT.

By sample fraction, this clonotype is medium-sized. The CDR3 region is CASSLGTANSEQYF. The CDR3 DNA follows: TGTGCCAGCAGTTTAGGGACCGCGAATTCCGAGCAGTACTTC. This chain joins TRBV12-3 or TRBV12-4 and TRBJ2-7; D unresolved. This CDR3 spans 14 amino acids. The V end lost 1 base, the J end lost 6 bases, and 13 bases lay between the germline ends.

This clonotype was detected a few times. The chain links TRBV19 to TRBJ1-1, with D uncertain. This CDR3 has 15 residues. The ends were cut back, 2 bases at V and 5 bases at J, with 15 bases in the middle. CDR1 LNHDA and CDR2 SQIVND come from the germline V gene (reference sequence). The DNA of the CDR3 is TGTGCCAGTAGTATAATTTCGAAAGTGAGGACTGAAGCTTTCTTT. Translation gives CASSIISKVRTEAFF.

The chain employs TRBV6-1 and TRBJ2-7; D ambiguous. Between the trimmed V and J ends, which lost 1 base and 7 bases, there was a span of 17 bases. Germline-derived CDR1 and CDR2 are MNHNS and SASEGT. The CDR3 runs 15 residues. CDR3 loop: CASSEVSTQGREQYF. The CDR3 DNA sequence: TGTGCCAGCAGTGAAGTGTCTACCCAAGGCAGGGAGCAGTACTTC.

A few counts support this clonotype. The J gene is TRBJ2-1, the V gene TRBV9; 9 bases map to TRBD2. CDR3 length equals 15 residues. CDR1 SGDLS and CDR2 YYNGEE come from the germline V gene. V shed 3 bases and J 7 bases; nucleotides not matched to a gene: 8. CDR3 bases: TGTGCCAGCAGCGCCCAGAGCGGGGGGAGTAATGAGCAGTTCTTC. Encoded protein: CASSAQSGGSNEQFF.

CDR3 coding DNA: TGTGCCAGCAGCTTAAGGGTTCTAGAGTTTCTAGGGGGCCAAGATGAAAAACTGTTTTTT. Residues: CASSLRVLEFLGGQDEKLFF. The rearrangement uses TRBV7-9 and TRBJ1-4; 7 bases align to TRBD1. Unmatched junction bases numbered 21, after V lost 2 bases and J lost 6 bases. The germline gives CDR1 SEHNR, CDR2 FQNEAQ (reference sequence). The CDR3 extends over 20 amino acids.

This clonotype has more than one count but fewer than ten. The chain couples TRBV5-1 to TRBJ2-5, with a tentative D call TRBD1 (5 bases). Trimming pared 3 bases from V and 5 bases from J, leaving 11 bases between. This CDR3 spans 13 amino acids. CDR1 SGHRS and CDR2 YFSETQ come from the germline V gene. The CDR3 here is CASSSDTPETQYF. CDR3 DNA sequence: TGCGCCAGCAGCTCGGACACTCCGGAGACCCAGTACTTC.

This clonotype was seen only once. The chain has TRBV6-5 and TRBJ2-7; D could derive from TRBD1 or TRBD2 (5 bases each). V shed 0 bases and J shed 2 bases, with 14 bases lying between them. The CDR3 totals 16 residues. The germline V gene encodes CDR1 MNHEY and CDR2 SVGAGI. The CDR3 nucleotides read TGTGCCAGCAGTTACTCAGGGACCGATGTTCCCTACGAGCAGTACTTC. As protein: CASSYSGTDVPYEQYF.

This clonotype was seen repeatedly, ten times or more. The genes are TRBV20-1 and TRBJ2-3, with D possibly matching TRBD2 (7 bases). This CDR3 contains 14 residues. Germline CDR1 DFQATT, CDR2 SNEGSKA (reference sequence). The V and J ends lost 3 bases and 0 bases respectively, with 10 bases between them. As DNA, the CDR3 is TGCAGTGCTAGGCGGGGGCCAAGCACAGATACGCAGTATTTT. Translated, it gives CSARRGPSTDTQYF.

The rearrangement uses TRBV29-1 and TRBJ2-1, with 11 bases that match TRBD2. The CDR3 consists of 16 residues. Germline CDR1 and CDR2: SQVTM and ANQGSEA. Germline trimming cut 3 bases from V and 8 bases from J; bases unmatched to any gene: 12. The CDR3 DNA follows: TGCAGCGTTGAGGGGGTTAGCGGGAGGGCCGAGGATGAGCAGTTCTTC. Encoded protein: CSVEGVSGRAEDEQFF.

This chain joins TRBV11-3 and TRBJ1-1, with D unresolved. Deletions cut 5 bases from V and 7 bases from J, with 11 bases between. There are 12 residues in the CDR3. The germline V gene has CDR1 SGHNT and CDR2 YENEEA. This CDR3 reads CASSPRLGEAFF. In DNA, the CDR3 is TGTGCCAGCAGCCCTCGACTGGGTGAAGCTTTCTTT. Filled out from reference TRBV11-3 and TRBJ1-1, the complete variable domain reads EAGVVQSPRYKIIEKKQPVAFWCNPISGHNTLYWYLQNLGQGPELLIRYENEEAVDDSQLPKDRFSAERLKGVDSTLKIQPAELGDSAVYLCASSPRLGEAFFGQGTRLTVV.

The V call is TRBV6-5, the J call TRBJ2-1, with a weak D call TRBD2 (5 bases). V was cut by 5 bases and J by 8 bases, with 16 bases left in between. The germline V gene has CDR1 MNHEY and CDR2 SVGAGI. The CDR3 has 14 amino acids. CDR3 bases: TGTGCCAGCAGTCCCACTAGAAAGGCCGATGAGCAGTTCTTC. The encoded protein is CASSPTRKADEQFF.

The chain is built from TRBV5-1 and TRBJ1-3, with 8 bases matching TRBD1. CDR1 is SGHRS and CDR2 is YFSETQ in the germline V gene. V was pared by 3 bases and J by 0 bases, with 20 bases of the junction left unmatched. The CDR3 is 21 residues long. This chain's CDR3 is CASSSPRGQGSALDSGNTIYF. The DNA of the CDR3 is TGCGCCAGCAGCTCTCCCCGCGGACAGGGAAGCGCCCTTGACTCTGGAAACACCATATATTTT.

The sample holds a few counts of this clonotype. J is TRBJ2-7 and V is TRBV7-9; D ambiguous. The germline gives CDR1 SEHNR, CDR2 FQNEAQ (reference sequence). This CDR3 spans 12 amino acids. V dropped 10 bases and J dropped 3 bases, with 13 bases sitting between them. CDR3 DNA sequence: TGTGCCATCCCCAGGAGCCACTACGAGCAGTACTTC. This sequence encodes CAIPRSHYEQYF.

There are a few counts of this clonotype. The CDR3 DNA follows: TGTGCCAGCAGCTTAGTGGGACAACAAGAGACCCAGTACTTC. It encodes CASSLVGQQETQYF. The rearrangement links TRBV7-9 to TRBJ2-5; perhaps TRBD1 as D (6 bases). This CDR3 is 14 amino acids long. Per the germline V gene, CDR1 is SEHNR and CDR2 is FQNEAQ (reference sequence). Trimming pared 1 base from V and 2 bases from J, leaving 8 bases between.

The sample holds many counts of this clonotype. The chain uses TRBV6-5 and TRBJ1-1; tentative D call: TRBD1 (5 bases). Germline CDR1 is MNHEY and CDR2 is SVGAGI. The ends were cut back, 0 bases at V and 0 bases at J, with 8 bases in the middle. The CDR3 is 15 amino acids. The CDR3 region is CASSYSRAMNTEAFF. In nucleotides, the CDR3 is TGTGCCAGCAGTTACTCCAGGGCAATGAACACTGAAGCTTTCTTT.

The rearrangement uses TRBV7-9 and TRBJ1-2; the D gene is possibly TRBD1 (5 bases). Germline V lookup: CDR1 SEHNR, CDR2 FQNEAQ (reference sequence). Trimming removed 5 bases at V and 4 bases at J, with 14 bases between. The CDR3 sequence is 14 residues long. CDR3 region: CASSRQGGSYGYTF. The CDR3 DNA follows: TGTGCCAGCAGCAGGCAGGGCGGGAGCTATGGCTACACCTTC.

Only a few counts were recorded for this clonotype. J is TRBJ2-6 and V is TRBV4-3; 9 bases are shared with TRBD1. In germline, CDR1 is LGHNA, CDR2 YSLEER. The CDR3 spans 18 residues. V gave up 5 bases and J gave up 0 bases; unmatched junction bases: 8. As DNA, the CDR3 is TGCGCCAGCAGCATCACGACAGGGGGTACCTCTGGGGCCAACGTCCTGACTTTC. Residues: CASSITTGGTSGANVLTF.

This chain links TRBV6-2 or TRBV6-3 with TRBJ2-7, with 13 bases aligning to TRBD2. After removal of 6 bases from V and 2 bases from J, the junction contained 10 bases not matched to a gene. Germline V lookup: CDR1 MNHEY, CDR2 SVGEGT. The CDR3 consists of 17 residues. This CDR3 reads CASSGLAGVPIPYEQYF. CDR3 DNA sequence: TGTGCCAGCAGCGGACTAGCGGGAGTCCCCATCCCCTACGAGCAGTACTTC.

The V and J genes are TRBV4-2 and TRBJ2-2; D possibly corresponds to TRBD1 (5 bases). The CDR3 has 14 residues. Germline V gene lookup returns CDR1 LGHNA and CDR2 YNFKEQ. V lost 3 bases and J lost 3, with 8 bases in between. Written as DNA, the CDR3 is TGTGCCAGCAGCCACCGACAGTACACCGGGGAGCTGTTTTTT. Its translation is CASSHRQYTGELFF.

The chain is built from TRBV15 and TRBJ2-6; D is perhaps TRBD1 (6 bases). V was pared by 3 bases and J by 4 bases, with 16 bases between. Germline CDR1 and CDR2: LNHNV and YYDKDF (reference sequence). The CDR3 is made up of 17 amino acids. The CDR3 is CATSRKTGSWGANVLTF. CDR3 sequence (DNA): TGTGCCACCAGCAGGAAAACAGGGTCCTGGGGGGCCAACGTCCTGACTTTC.